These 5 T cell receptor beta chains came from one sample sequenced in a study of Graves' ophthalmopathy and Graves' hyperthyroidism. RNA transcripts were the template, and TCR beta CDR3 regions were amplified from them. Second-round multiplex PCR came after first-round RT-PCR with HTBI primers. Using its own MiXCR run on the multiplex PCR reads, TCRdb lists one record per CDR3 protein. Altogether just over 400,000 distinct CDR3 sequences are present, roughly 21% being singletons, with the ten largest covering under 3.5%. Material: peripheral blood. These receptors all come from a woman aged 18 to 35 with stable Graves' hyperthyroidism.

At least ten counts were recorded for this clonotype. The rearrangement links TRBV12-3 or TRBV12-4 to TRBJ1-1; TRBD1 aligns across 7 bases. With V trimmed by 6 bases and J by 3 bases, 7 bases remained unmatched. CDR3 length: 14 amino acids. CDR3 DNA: TGTGCCAGCAGCCTGACAGGGAGTGACACTGAAGCTTTCTTT. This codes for CASSLTGSDTEAFF.

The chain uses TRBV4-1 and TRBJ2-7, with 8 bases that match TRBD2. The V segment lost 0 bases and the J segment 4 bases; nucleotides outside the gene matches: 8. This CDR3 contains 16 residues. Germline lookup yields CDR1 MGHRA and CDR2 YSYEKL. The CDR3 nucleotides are TGCGCCAGCAGCCAAGATATCGGACTAGCAGTTTACGAGCAGTACTTC. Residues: CASSQDIGLAVYEQYF.

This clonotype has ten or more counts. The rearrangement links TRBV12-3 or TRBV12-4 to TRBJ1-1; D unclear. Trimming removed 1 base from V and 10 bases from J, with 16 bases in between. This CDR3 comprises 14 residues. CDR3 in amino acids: CASSLVLGFWGAFF. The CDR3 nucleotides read TGTGCCAGCAGTTTAGTACTGGGGTTTTGGGGAGCTTTCTTT.

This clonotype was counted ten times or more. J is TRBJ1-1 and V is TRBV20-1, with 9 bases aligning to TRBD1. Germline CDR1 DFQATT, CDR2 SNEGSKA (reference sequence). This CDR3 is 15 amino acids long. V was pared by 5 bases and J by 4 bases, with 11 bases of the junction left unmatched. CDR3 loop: CSAPPITGGITEAFF. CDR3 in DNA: TGCAGTGCTCCTCCAATTACAGGGGGCATCACTGAAGCTTTCTTT.

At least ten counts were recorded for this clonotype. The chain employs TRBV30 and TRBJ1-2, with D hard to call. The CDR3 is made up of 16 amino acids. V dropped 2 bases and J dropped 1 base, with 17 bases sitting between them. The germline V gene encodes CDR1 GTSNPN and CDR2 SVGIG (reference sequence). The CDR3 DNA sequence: TGTGCCTGGAGTATCCGATTGACTCGCTATAACTATGGCTACACCTTC. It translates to CAWSIRLTRYNYGYTF.